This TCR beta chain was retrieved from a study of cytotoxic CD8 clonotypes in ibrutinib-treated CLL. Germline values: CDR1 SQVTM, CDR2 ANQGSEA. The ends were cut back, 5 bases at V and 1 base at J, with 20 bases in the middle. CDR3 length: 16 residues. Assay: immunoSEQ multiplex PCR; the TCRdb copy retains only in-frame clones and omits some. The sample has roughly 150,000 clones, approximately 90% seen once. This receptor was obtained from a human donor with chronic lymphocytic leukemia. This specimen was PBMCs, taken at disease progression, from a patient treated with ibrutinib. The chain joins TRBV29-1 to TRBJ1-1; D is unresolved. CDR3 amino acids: CSVIFYWSPENTEAFF. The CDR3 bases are TGCAGCGTTATCTTCTACTGGTCTCCCGAGAACACTGAAGCTTTCTTT.